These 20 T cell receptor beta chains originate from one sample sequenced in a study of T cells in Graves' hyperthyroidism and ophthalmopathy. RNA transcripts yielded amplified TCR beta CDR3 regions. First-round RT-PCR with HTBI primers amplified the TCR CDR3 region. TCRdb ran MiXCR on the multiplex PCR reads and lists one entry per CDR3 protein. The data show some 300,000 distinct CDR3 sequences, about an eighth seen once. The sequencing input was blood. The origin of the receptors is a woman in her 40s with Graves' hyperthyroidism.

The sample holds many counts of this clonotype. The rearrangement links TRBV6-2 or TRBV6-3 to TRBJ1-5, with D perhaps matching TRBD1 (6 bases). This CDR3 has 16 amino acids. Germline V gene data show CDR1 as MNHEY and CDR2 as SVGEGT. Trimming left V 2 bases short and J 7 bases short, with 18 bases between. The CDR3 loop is CASSYRTTGGEQPQHF. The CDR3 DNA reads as TGTGCCAGCAGTTACCGCACAACCGGGGGCGAACAGCCCCAGCATTTT.

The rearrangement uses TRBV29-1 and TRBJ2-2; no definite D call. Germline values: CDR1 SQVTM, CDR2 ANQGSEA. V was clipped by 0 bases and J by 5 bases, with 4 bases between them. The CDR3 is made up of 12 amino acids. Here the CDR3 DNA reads TGCAGCGTTGAAGAGGGGACCGGGGAGCTGTTTTTT. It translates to CSVEEGTGELFF.

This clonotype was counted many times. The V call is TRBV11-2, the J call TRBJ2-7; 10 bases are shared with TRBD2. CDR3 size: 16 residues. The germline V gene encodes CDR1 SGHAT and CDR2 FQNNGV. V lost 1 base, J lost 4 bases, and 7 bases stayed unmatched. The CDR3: CASSLGSSGSGYEQYF. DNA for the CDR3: TGTGCCAGCAGCTTAGGGTCTAGCGGGAGTGGGTACGAGCAGTACTTC.

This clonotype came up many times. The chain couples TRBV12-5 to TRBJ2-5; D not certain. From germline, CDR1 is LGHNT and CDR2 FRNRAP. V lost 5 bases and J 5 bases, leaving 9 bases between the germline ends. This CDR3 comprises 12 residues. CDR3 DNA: TGTGCTAGTGGTCATCAAGTGGAGACCCAGTACTTC. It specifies CASGHQVETQYF.

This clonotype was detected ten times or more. This CDR3 reads CASSMDRNYGYTF. In DNA form, the CDR3 reads TGTGCCAGCAGTATGGACAGGAACTATGGCTACACCTTC. The rearrangement uses TRBV6-1 and TRBJ1-2; 7 nucleotides line up with TRBD1. This CDR3 spans 13 amino acids. V shed 5 bases and J 2 bases; nucleotides not matched to a gene: 2. Germline lookup yields CDR1 MNHNS and CDR2 SASEGT.

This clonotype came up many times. The CDR3, as DNA: TGTGCCAGCAGTGACAGGGTATACACTGAAGCTTTCTTT. Protein product: CASSDRVYTEAFF. This sequence joins TRBV2 and TRBJ1-1; a possible D gene is TRBD1 (5 bases). Germline V CDR1 and CDR2: SNHLY, FYNNEI. Trimming shortened V by 3 bases and J by 3 bases, and 8 bases separated the two germline ends. The CDR3 is 13 amino acids.

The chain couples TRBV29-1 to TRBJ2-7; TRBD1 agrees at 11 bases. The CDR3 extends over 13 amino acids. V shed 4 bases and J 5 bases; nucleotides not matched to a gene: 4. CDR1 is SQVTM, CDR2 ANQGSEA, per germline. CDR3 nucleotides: TGCAGCGTTGTCGGACAGGGGGCACACGAGCAGTACTTC. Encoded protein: CSVVGQGAHEQYF.

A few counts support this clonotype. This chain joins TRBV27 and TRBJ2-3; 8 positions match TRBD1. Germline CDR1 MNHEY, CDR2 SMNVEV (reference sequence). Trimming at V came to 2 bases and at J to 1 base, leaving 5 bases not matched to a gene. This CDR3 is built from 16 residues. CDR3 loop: CASSLRRTGRTDTQYF. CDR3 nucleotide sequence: TGTGCCAGCAGTTTACGGAGGACAGGGCGCACAGATACGCAGTATTTT.

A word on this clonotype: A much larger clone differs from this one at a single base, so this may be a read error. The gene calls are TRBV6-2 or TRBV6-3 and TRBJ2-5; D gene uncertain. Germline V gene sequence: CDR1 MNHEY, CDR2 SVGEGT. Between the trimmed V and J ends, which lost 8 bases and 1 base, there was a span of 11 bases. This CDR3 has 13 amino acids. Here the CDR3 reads CASGATRQETQYF. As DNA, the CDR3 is TGTGCCAGCGGCGCGACCCGCCAAGAGACCCAGTACTTC.

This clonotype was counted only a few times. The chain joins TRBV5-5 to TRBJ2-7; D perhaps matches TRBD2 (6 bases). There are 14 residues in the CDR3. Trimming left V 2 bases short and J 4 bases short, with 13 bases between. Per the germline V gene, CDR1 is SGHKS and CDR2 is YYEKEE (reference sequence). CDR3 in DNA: TGTGCCAGCAGCTTAGTAGGGGCGGGATACGAGCAGTACTTC. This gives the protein CASSLVGAGYEQYF.

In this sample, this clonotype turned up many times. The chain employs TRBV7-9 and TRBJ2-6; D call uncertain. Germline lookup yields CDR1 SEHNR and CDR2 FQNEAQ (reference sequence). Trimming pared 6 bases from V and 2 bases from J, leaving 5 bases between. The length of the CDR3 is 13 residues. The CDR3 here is CASSTAGANVLTF. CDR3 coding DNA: TGTGCCAGCAGTACCGCTGGGGCCAACGTCCTGACTTTC.

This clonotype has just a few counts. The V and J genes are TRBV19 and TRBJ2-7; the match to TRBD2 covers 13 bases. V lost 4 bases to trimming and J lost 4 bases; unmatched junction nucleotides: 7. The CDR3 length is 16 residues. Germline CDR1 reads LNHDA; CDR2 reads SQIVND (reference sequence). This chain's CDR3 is CASSKRTSGSPYEQYF. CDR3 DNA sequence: TGTGCCAGTAGTAAAAGGACTAGCGGGAGTCCTTACGAGCAGTACTTC. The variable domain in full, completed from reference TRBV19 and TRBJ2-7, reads DGGITQSPKYLFRKEGQNVTLSCEQNLNHDAMYWYRQDPGQGLRLIYYSQIVNDFQKGDIAEGYSVSREKKESFPLTVTSAQKNPTAFYLCASSKRTSGSPYEQYFGPGTRLTVT.

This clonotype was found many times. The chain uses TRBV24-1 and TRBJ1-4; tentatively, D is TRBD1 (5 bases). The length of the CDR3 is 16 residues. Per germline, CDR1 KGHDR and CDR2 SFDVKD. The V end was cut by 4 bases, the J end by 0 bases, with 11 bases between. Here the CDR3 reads CATSDGDPATNEKLFF. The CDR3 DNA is TGTGCCACCAGTGACGGGGACCCAGCAACTAATGAAAAACTGTTTTTT.

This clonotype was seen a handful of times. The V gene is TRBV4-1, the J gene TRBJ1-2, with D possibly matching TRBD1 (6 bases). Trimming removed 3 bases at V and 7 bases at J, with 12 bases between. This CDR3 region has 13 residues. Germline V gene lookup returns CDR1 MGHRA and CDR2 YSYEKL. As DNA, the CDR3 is TGCGCCAGCAGCCAGCCTGCAGGGGTTGGCTACACCTTC. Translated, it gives CASSQPAGVGYTF.

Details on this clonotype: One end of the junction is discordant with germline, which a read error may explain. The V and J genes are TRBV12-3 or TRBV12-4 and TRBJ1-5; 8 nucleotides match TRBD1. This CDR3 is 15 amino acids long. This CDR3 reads CASRSPGGRNRPQHF. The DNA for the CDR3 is TGTGCCAGCAGATCCCCAGGGGGCCGCAATCGGCCCCAGCATTTT.

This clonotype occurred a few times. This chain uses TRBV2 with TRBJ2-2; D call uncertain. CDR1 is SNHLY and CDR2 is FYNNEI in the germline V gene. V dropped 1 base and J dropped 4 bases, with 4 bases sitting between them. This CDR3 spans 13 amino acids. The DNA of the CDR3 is TGTGCCAGCAGTGAAGTAGGCACCGGGGAGCTGTTTTTT. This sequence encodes CASSEVGTGELFF.

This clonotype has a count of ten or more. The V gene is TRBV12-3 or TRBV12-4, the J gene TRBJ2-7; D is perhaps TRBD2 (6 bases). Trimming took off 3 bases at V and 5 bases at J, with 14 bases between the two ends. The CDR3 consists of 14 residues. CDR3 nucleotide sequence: TGTGCCAGCAGTTTTGGAGGGCCTAGGAACGAGCAGTACTTC. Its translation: CASSFGGPRNEQYF.

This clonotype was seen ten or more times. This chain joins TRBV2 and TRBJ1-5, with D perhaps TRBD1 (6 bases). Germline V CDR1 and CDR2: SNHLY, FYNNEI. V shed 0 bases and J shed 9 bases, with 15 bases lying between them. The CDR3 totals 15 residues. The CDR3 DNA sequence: TGTGCCAGCAGTGAAGCTTGGGCAGGGGATCCGCCCCAGCATTTT. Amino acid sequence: CASSEAWAGDPPQHF. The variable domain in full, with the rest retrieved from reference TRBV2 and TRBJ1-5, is EPEVTQTPSHQVTQMGQEVILRCVPISNHLYFYWYRQILGQKVEFLVSFYNNEISEKSEIFDDQFSVERPDGSNFTLKIRSTKLEDSAMYFCASSEAWAGDPPQHFGDGTRLSIL.

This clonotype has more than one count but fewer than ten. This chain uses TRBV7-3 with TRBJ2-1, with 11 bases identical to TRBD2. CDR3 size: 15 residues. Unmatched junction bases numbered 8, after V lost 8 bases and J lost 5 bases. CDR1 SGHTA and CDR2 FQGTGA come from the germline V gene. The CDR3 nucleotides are TGTGCCAGCGGCCCCCGACTAGCGGGGCACAATGAGCAGTTCTTC. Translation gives CASGPRLAGHNEQFF.

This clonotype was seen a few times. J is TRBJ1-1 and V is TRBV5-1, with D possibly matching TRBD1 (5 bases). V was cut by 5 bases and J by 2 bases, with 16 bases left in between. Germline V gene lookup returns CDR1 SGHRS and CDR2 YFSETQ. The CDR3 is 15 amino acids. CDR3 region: CASRNRTLINTEAFF. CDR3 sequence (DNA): TGCGCCAGCAGGAACAGGACCCTCATAAACACTGAAGCTTTCTTT. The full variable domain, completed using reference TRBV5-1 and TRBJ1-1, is KAGVTQTPRYLIKTRGQQVTLSCSPISGHRSVSWYQQTPGQGLQFLFEYFSETQRNKGNFPGRFSGRQFSNSRSEMNVSTLELGDSALYLCASRNRTLINTEAFFGQGTRLTVV.